This TCR beta chain was identified during a study of human T cells and chemical hapten exposure. The CDR3 spans 14 residues. V dropped 5 bases and J dropped 6 bases, with 16 bases sitting between them. Germline V gene lookup returns CDR1 LNHDA and CDR2 SQIVND (reference sequence). Individual cDNA molecules (in the library) carried attached unique molecular identifiers. Original analysis: From around 20,000 to 690,000 TCRs were found per sample, with a median of around 100,000. One entry per CDR3 protein, called by TCRdb with MiXCR from the reads. The V and J calls follow TCRdb's processing rather than the paper's. This sample carries more than 100,000 distinct CDR3 sequences, around 9% of them seen once, and the ten largest clones take over 1.1%. It was unfractionated whole blood from which total RNA was extracted. This clonotype was counted between two and nine times.

Sequenced input: whole blood. V gene TRBV19 combines with J gene TRBJ1-2; D might be TRBD1 (6 bases). The origin of this receptor is a human donor in good health. Some clones in this sample may be carry-over from other donors' samples. CDR3 in DNA: TGTGCCAGTAGTCTAAACCAGGGGTCGAATGGCTACACCTTC. It specifies CASSLNQGSNGYTF. The full variable domain, completed using reference TRBV19 and TRBJ1-2, is DGGITQSPKYLFRKEGQNVTLSCEQNLNHDAMYWYRQDPGQGLRLIYYSQIVNDFQKGDIAEGYSVSREKKESFPLTVTSAQKNPTAFYLCASSLNQGSNGYTFGSGTRLTVV.